This T cell receptor (beta chain) emerged from a study of T-cell reconstitution after alpha-beta-depleted transplantation in children listed by TCRdb under 2016. About the study as a whole: T-cell immune reconstitution after TCRalphabeta/CD19-depleted allogeneic hematopoietic cell transplantation in children was quantitatively tracked in the study by means of TCR repertoire profiling.

On this clonotype: Its antigen specificity is not known. Since a much larger clone is just one base distant, this may be a read error.

What this sample's treatment or condition label stands for: allogeneic hematopoietic cell transplantation with graft depleted of TCRalphabeta T cells and CD19 B cells. The children who served as transplant recipients had been given grafts of TCRalphabeta/CD19-depleted allogeneic hematopoietic cells. Study-wide conclusions, independent of this receptor: Over the following months the frequencies of hyperexpanded clones went down, and after one year T-cell counts and TCRbeta diversity were mostly credited to newly produced T cells. Apparently early alphabetaT-cell count recovery about two months after transplant reportedly relied on only several hundred rapidly expanded clones derived from non-depleted graft cells. In some patients, the high TCRbeta diversity seen at day 60 was put down to recipient T cells and intrathymic progenitors that had survived conditioning.

From the cysteine through the phenylalanine, the CDR3 covers 15 amino acids. Left in the record is the CDR3 DNA by itself, 45 bases read in frame from the first base. For CDR1 and CDR2, the germline V gene (reference sequence) lists SGHKS and YYEKEE. Libraries were constructed by PCR. Sequencing used an Illumina HiSeq 2500. To normalize quantification of the TCRbeta repertoire, the TCR libraries were built with molecular barcoding that relied on unique molecular identifiers. TCRdb reran the public reads through fastp at Q25 and MiXCR, keeping productive beta chains. Each entry merges the rows of one CDR3 protein and shows their most common DNA and genes. The sample table shows approximately 500,000 distinct CDR3 sequences, and more than 9% are seen once. The top ten clones comprise around 2% of the sample.

The specimen was PBMCs, collected before TCRalphabeta/CD19-depleted stem cell transplant. This TCR was recovered from a child under 10 years old with inherited bone marrow failure, due to receive a stem cell transplant. The chain joins TRBV5-5 to TRBJ2-7; TRBD1 lines up with 8 middle nucleotides. The nucleotides are TGTGCCAGCAGCTTTATGGCGGACAGGGCATACGACCAGTACTTC. This sequence encodes CASSFMADRAYDQYF.